The present T cell receptor beta chain was sequenced within a study of shared clonotypes between healthy human individuals. J was trimmed by 6 bases and V by 1 base; bases with no gene match: 10. The germline gives CDR1 MNHNS, CDR2 SASEGT. CDR3 length: 17 residues. Genomic DNA of every subset was divided equally among multiple immunoSEQ plates. The repertoire was sequenced with immunoSEQ multiplex PCR; TCRdb's copy has only in-frame clones and lacks some. The sample shows 2,500,000 or so clones, 85% to 95% of them seen only once. Regarding this clone: Its antigen remains unidentified.

Overall study findings and caveats: Larger richness was generally estimated for naive than memory subsets.

Specimen: naive CD4+ T cells from PBMCs. Subset noted: CD45RA+ positively selected. The clonotype was recovered from a man between 18 and 29 years old in good health. Some clones in this sample may be carry-over from other donors' samples. The chain employs TRBV6-1 and TRBJ2-3; 10 bases are shared with TRBD2. CDR3 DNA: TGTGCCAGCAGTGAAGGTGGGGCTAGCGGGAGACGTGATACGCAGTATTTT. It is translated as CASSEGGASGRRDTQYF.